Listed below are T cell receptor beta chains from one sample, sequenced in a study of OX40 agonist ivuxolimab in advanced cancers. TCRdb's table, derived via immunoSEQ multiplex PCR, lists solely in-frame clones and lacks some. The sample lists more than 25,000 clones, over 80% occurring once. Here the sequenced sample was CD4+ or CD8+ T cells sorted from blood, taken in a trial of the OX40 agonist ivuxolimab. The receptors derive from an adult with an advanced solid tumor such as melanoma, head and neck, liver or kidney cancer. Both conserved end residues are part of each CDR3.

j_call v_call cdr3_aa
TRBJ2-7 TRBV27 CASSLYWGADEQYF
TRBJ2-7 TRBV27 CASMGEGGPSDEQYF
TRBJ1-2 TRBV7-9 CASSLGLDYGYTF
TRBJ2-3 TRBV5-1 CASSLEPGTDTQYF
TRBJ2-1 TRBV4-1 CASSQDPGLSYNEQFF
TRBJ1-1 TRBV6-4 CASSEGGGWAAEAFF
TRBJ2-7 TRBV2 CASSGGTDEQYF
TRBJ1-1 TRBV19 CASSPRGAKTEAFF
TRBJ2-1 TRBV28 CASSTGRIDRYPYNEQFF
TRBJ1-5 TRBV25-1 CASSEPGPNQPQHF
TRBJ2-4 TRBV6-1 CASSEGTGRNIQYF
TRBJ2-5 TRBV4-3 CASSQDLGGYETQYF
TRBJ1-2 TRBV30 CAWSLGTRGGYTF
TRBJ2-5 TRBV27 CASGGETQYF
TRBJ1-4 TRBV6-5 CASSYNANEKLFF
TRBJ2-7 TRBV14 CASSQDWGRAYEQYF
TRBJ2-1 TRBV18 CASSPGTGEGYNEQFF
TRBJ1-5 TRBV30 CALTGTEDQPQHF
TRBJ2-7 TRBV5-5 CASRKAGGEQYF
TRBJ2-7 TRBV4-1 CASSLKTGLEQYF
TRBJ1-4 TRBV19 CASSIGVGGEKLFF
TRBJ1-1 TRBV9 CASSDRPNTEAFF
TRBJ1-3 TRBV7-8 CASSLAETGNTIYF
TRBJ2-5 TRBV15 CATSRPLAGNQETQYF
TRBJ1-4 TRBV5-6 CASSLAGGVGEKLFF
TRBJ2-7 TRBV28 CASSPTTSRAGGREQYF
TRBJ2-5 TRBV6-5 CASTTMGRAGETQYF
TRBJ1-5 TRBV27 CASSSHTPRGNQPQHF
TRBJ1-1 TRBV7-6 CASSSALGNTEAFF
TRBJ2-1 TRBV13 CASSSQGVEQFF
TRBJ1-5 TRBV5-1 CASSSDRGNQPQHF
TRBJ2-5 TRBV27 CASWTSWETQYF
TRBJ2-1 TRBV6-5 CASTATYRLYNEQFF
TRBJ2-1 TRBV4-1 CASSQGPLAPVGQFF
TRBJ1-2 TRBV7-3 CASSLGGTGDYGYTF
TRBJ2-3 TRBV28 CASSSSSGGARTDTQYF
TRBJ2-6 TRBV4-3 CASSQDLAGALSGANVLTF
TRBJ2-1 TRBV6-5 CASTLAGGPNEQFF
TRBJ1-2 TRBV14 CASSLGAIYGYTF
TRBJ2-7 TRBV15 CATSREDRGHNEQYF
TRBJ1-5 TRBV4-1 CASRNWDGLNQPQHF